Described below is a single T cell receptor beta chain sequence and its context. The data were produced by immunoSEQ multiplex PCR, yet TCRdb's version contains in-frame clones alone and is incomplete. The data show about 21,000 clones, approximately 83% seen once. This sample was taken from a study of blood T cell repertoires in COVID-19. Across the whole study: COVID-19 samples, acute and convalescent, were from the United States, Italy and Spain. Sample material is recorded as cDNA or gDNA derived from T cells, B-cell-depleted T cells, or PBMCs.

The germline CDR1 and CDR2 sequences are MDHEN and SYDVKM. Trimming removed 4 bases from V and 3 bases from J, with 13 bases in between. CDR3 length equals 15 residues. The sequenced sample consisted of peripheral blood. The J gene is TRBJ1-5, the V gene TRBV28; TRBD1 is a possible D gene (6 bases). The receptor was isolated from a human donor in a cohort sampled during active COVID-19. The CDR3 is CASSSSGTFNQPQHF. The CDR3 nucleotides are TGTGCCAGCAGTTCCTCCGGGACATTCAATCAGCCCCAGCATTTT.